The T cell receptor (beta chain) described here comes from a study of STAT3 mutations in large granular lymphocyte leukemia. TCRdb's table, derived via immunoSEQ multiplex PCR, lists solely in-frame clones and lacks some. The sample shows about 10,000 clones, more than 75% of them seen only once. Study-wide results and caveats: After therapy, about 35% of the 18 patients switched clonotypes, all new clones STAT3 wild type. At least one immunodominant TCR beta clonotype appeared in every T-cell large granular lymphocyte leukemia patient.

As concerns this clone: The antigen remains unidentified.

Germline V gene sequence: CDR1 SGDLS, CDR2 YYNGEE. The CDR3 is 13 amino acids. Trimming cost V 0 bases and J 10 bases, with 8 bases left between them. This TCR was recovered from a man between 60 and 75 years old with T-cell large granular lymphocyte leukemia. Some clones in this sample may be carry-over from other donors' samples. The sample taken for sequencing was peripheral blood mononuclear cells. The chain combines TRBV9 with TRBJ1-6; D not certain. CDR3 region: CASSVGGRSPLHF. Written as DNA, the CDR3 is TGTGCCAGCAGCGTAGGAGGAAGATCACCCCTCCACTTT.